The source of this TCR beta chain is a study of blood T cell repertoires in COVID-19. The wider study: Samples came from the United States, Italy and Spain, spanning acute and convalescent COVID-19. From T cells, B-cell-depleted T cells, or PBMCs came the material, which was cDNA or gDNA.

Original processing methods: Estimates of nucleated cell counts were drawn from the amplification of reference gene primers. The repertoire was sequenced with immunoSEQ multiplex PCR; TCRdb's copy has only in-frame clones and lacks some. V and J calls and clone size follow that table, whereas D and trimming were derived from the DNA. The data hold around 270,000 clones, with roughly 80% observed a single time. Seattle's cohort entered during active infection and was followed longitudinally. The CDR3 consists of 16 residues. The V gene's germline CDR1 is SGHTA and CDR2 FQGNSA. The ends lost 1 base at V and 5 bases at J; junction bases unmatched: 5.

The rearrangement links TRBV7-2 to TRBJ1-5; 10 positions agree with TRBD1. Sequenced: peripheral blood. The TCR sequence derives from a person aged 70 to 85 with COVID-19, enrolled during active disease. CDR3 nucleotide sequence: TGTGCCAGCAGCTTAGTTAGCGGACAGGGGGATCAGCCCCAGCATTTT. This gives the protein CASSLVSGQGDQPQHF.